This entry is about one T cell receptor beta chain. Its specificity is unknown. Every participating donor gave one draw, a heparinised blood sample averaging about 100 mL. This entry is derived from a study of beta chain features in type 1 diabetes. Looking at the study overall: Healthy donors and patients showed comparable age, gender and cell yields. Across every sample, almost 110,000,000 sorted cells were examined in total.

The ends lost 4 bases at V and 1 base at J; junction bases unmatched: 15. The CDR3 extends over 20 amino acids. CDR1 and CDR2 from the germline V gene are SGHRS and YFSETQ. General study findings and limits: Across all four CD4+ subsets, people with type 1 diabetes showed modestly shorter TCRB CDR3s.

Of the isolated RNA, all was reverse transcribed, and so the sequenced material was expressed TCRB transcripts. Sequencing was performed with immunoSEQ multiplex PCR; in TCRdb, only in-frame clones are kept and a portion is missing. The sample records 350,000 to 400,000 clones, roughly 12% being singletons. The sample taken for sequencing was naive CD4+ T cells from blood. The receptor comes from a woman younger than 35 with type 1 diabetes. V gene TRBV5-1 combines with J gene TRBJ2-6, with 9 bases matching TRBD1. In DNA, the CDR3 is TGCGCCAGCAGCCTGGTGGTACCGGGACAGGGACTGTCTGGGGCCAACGTCCTGACTTTC. It yields the protein CASSLVVPGQGLSGANVLTF.